The rows below give T cell receptor beta chains drawn from one sample of a study of PD-1 blockade in classical Hodgkin lymphoma. Assay: immunoSEQ multiplex PCR; the TCRdb copy retains only in-frame clones and omits some. This sample has about 28,000 clones, with around 80% found just once. The sample was CD4+ T cells from blood, taken before the fourth cycle of nivolumab. The receptor source for this set is a human donor with classical Hodgkin lymphoma. Both conserved end residues are part of each CDR3. The D gene is left open where the match is weak. Clone size is stated in some rows and not others, as once, few, many or a class when expanded.

TRBV27,NA,NA,14,TRBJ2-1,TGTGCCAGCAGTGCCAGACAGGGGAGGGATGAGCAGTTCTTC,CASSARQGRDEQFF
TRBV10-3,TRBD2,NA,16,TRBJ2-7,TGTGCCATCAGTGATCCGACTAGCGGGGGGGCCAACGAGCAGTACTTC,CAISDPTSGGANEQYF
TRBV7-6,NA,NA,13,TRBJ1-2,TGTGCCAGCAGCTTCGGAAATAACTATGGCTACACCTTC,CASSFGNNYGYTF
TRBV10-3,NA,NA,16,TRBJ1-1,TGTGCCATCAGTGATCAGTTGGGTCGAAGGGACACTGAAGCTTTCTTT,CAISDQLGRRDTEAFF
TRBV7-3,NA,few,16,TRBJ1-6,TGTGCCAGCAGCTTAAGGCCAAGGACAGATAATTCACCCCTCCACTTT,CASSLRPRTDNSPLHF
TRBV4-1,TRBD1,NA,19,TRBJ2-3,TGCGCCAGCAGCCAAGAAGGAGCCGCCGGGACAGGCAGCACAGATACGCAGTATTTT,CASSQEGAAGTGSTDTQYF
TRBV4-1,NA,NA,16,TRBJ2-7,TGCGCCAGCAGCCAAGCTGGGCTACTGAGCTCCTACGAGCAGTACTTC,CASSQAGLLSSYEQYF
TRBV4-2,TRBD1,NA,15,TRBJ1-5,TGTGCCAGCAGCCAAGGGAGGGGGCCCAATCAGCCCCAGCATTTT,CASSQGRGPNQPQHF
TRBV4-2,NA,NA,14,TRBJ1-2,TGTGCCAGCAGCCAAGATTTGGAGGTAAAGGGCTACACCTTC,CASSQDLEVKGYTF
TRBV5-1,NA,NA,14,TRBJ2-2,TGCGCCAGCAGCATACCCAGGGGAGGCGGGGAGCTGTTTTTT,CASSIPRGGGELFF
TRBV19,TRBD2,NA,15,TRBJ2-7,TGTGCCAGTAGTATTGGGGGGGTTTGGGCCTACGAGCAGTACTTC,CASSIGGVWAYEQYF
TRBV7-6,TRBD1,NA,17,TRBJ2-6,TGTGCCAGCAGCTCCGGGACAGGGTCTCTGGCGGCCAACGTCCTGACTTTC,CASSSGTGSLAANVLTF
TRBV4-1,NA,NA,15,TRBJ1-5,TGCGCCAGCAGCCACCCGACAGAGAGCAATCAGCCCCAGCATTTT,CASSHPTESNQPQHF
TRBV7-2,NA,NA,14,TRBJ2-7,TGTGCCAGCAGCTTAGGTGGAATATCCTACGAGCAGTACTTC,CASSLGGISYEQYF
TRBV19,NA,NA,15,TRBJ1-2,TGTGCCAGTAGTATAGAGGGGACGCATAACTATGGCTACACCTTC,CASSIEGTHNYGYTF
TRBV9,NA,NA,15,TRBJ2-3,TGTGCCAGCAGCGTAGAAGTAGAAAACACAGATACGCAGTATTTT,CASSVEVENTDTQYF
TRBV18,NA,NA,15,TRBJ2-6,TGTGCCAGCTCACCACTGGAATCCGGGGCCAACGTCCTGACTTTC,CASSPLESGANVLTF
TRBV19,TRBD1,NA,13,TRBJ1-2,TGTGCCAGTAGTCCCGGGACAGGAGATGGCTACACCTTC,CASSPGTGDGYTF
TRBV19,TRBD1,NA,13,TRBJ1-1,TGTGCCAGTTTGGGACAGTTTAACACTGAAGCTTTCTTT,CASLGQFNTEAFF
TRBV7-6,NA,NA,17,TRBJ2-3,TGTGCCAGCAGCTTATATCAAGCGGTAGGGGGCACAGATACGCAGTATTTT,CASSLYQAVGGTDTQYF
TRBV15,NA,NA,14,TRBJ1-5,TGTGCCACCAGCAGAGGCCGGTGGGTGGAGCCCCAGCATTTT,CATSRGRWVEPQHF
TRBV18,NA,NA,13,TRBJ1-1,TGTGCCAGCTCACCACTAGGACCCGGGGGAGCTTTCTTT,CASSPLGPGGAFF
TRBV7-2,TRBD1,once,16,TRBJ2-7,TGTGCCAGCAGCTCCGACGGACAGGGTAGACCCTACGAGCAGTACTTC,CASSSDGQGRPYEQYF
TRBV9,TRBD1,NA,15,TRBJ1-2,TGTGCCAGCAGCTCCCATCCTGCAGGGGGCTATGGCTACACCTTC,CASSSHPAGGYGYTF
TRBV9,TRBD1,NA,16,TRBJ2-3,TGTGCCAGCAGCGTAGGAGGGACAGGGGTACTCGATACGCAGTATTTT,CASSVGGTGVLDTQYF
TRBV11-2,NA,NA,13,TRBJ2-7,TGTGCCAGCAGCTTGTCAACGACCGGCGAGCAGTACTTC,CASSLSTTGEQYF
TRBV10-3,NA,NA,14,TRBJ1-1,TGTGCCACCAGGACTGGGGGGGTGAACACTGAAGCTTTCTTT,CATRTGGVNTEAFF
TRBV2,TRBD1,NA,13,TRBJ2-7,TGTGCCAGCAAGGGACAGGCTTCCTACGAGCAGTACTTC,CASKGQASYEQYF
TRBV13,NA,NA,14,TRBJ2-5,TGTGCCAGCAGCACCAACAGGGTCGGGGAGACCCAGTACTTC,CASSTNRVGETQYF
TRBV19,TRBD2,NA,18,TRBJ2-7,TGTGCCAGTAGTATAGGGGGACTAGCGGGAGATCGGGCCTACGAGCAGTACTTC,CASSIGGLAGDRAYEQYF
TRBV7-9,NA,NA,13,TRBJ1-1,TGTGCCAGCAGCTTAACTACGGCCGTTGAAGCTTTCTTT,CASSLTTAVEAFF
TRBV11-2,TRBD2,NA,15,TRBJ2-3,TGTGCCAGCAGCTTAGGCCCTAGCGGGCCAGATACGCAGTATTTT,CASSLGPSGPDTQYF
TRBV4-1,NA,NA,13,TRBJ2-7,TGCGCCAGCAGCCAAGATTGGACCTACGAGCAGTACTTC,CASSQDWTYEQYF
TRBV18,NA,few,14,TRBJ1-3,TGTGCCAGCTCACCGACGGACTCTGGAAACACCATATATTTT,CASSPTDSGNTIYF
TRBV16,NA,NA,15,TRBJ2-1,TGTGCCAGCAGCCAATCGTCAGGGTGGGTCAATGAGCAGTTCTTC,CASSQSSGWVNEQFF
TRBV7-3,NA,NA,13,TRBJ2-1,TGTGCCAGCGGGCGAGCTGGGCAGAATGAGCAGTTCTTC,CASGRAGQNEQFF
TRBV7-2,TRBD1,NA,14,TRBJ1-2,TGTGCCAGCAGCTTAGGGGGACAGGGAAGGGGCTACACCTTC,CASSLGGQGRGYTF
TRBV5-1,TRBD1,NA,16,TRBJ2-5,TGCGCCAGCAGCTTGGCCAAGGGACAGGGTTGGGAGACCCAGTACTTC,CASSLAKGQGWETQYF
TRBV7-9,TRBD1,NA,18,TRBJ2-7,TGTGCCAGCAGCTTAAAAGCCCCTCCGGGACAGGGTGACTACGAGCAGTACTTC,CASSLKAPPGQGDYEQYF